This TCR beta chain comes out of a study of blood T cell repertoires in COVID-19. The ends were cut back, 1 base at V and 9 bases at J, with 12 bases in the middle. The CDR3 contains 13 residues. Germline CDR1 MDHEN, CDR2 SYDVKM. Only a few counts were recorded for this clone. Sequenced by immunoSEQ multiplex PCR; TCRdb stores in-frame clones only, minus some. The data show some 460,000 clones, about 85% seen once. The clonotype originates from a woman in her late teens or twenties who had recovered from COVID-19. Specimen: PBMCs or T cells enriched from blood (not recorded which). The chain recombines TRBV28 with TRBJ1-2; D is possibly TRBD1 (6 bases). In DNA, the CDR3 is TGTGCCAGCAGTTTATCGGGGGGGCTGAGCTACACCTTC. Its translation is CASSLSGGLSYTF.